Presented here are 11 T cell receptor beta chains from one specimen sequenced in a study of cytomegalovirus exposure and HLA in healthy donors. 60 Vbeta and 13 Jbeta primers were used in PCR. The data were produced by immunoSEQ multiplex PCR, yet TCRdb's version contains in-frame clones alone and is incomplete. Here the sample spans some 180,000 clones, around 83% being singletons. Sequenced input: PBMCs. These receptors all come from a man aged 30 to 45 in good health and CMV-seropositive.

DNA of the CDR3: TGTGCCAGCAGCCCAACCCCCGGCGGAGCGGTCGGGGAGCTGTTTTTT. Translating gives CASSPTPGGAVGELFF. This sequence joins TRBV11-1 and TRBJ2-2, with a possible D match to TRBD2 (5 bases). V lost 5 bases and J lost 7, with 20 bases in between. The germline V gene has CDR1 SGHAT and CDR2 FQDESV (reference sequence). This CDR3 region has 16 residues.

This clone was found once. The chain is built from TRBV9 and TRBJ2-7; 7 bases are shared with TRBD1. V was clipped by 0 bases and J by 0 bases; unmatched bases: 9. The CDR3 spans 17 residues. CDR1 and CDR2 from the germline V gene are SGDLS and YYNGEE. CDR3 DNA: TGTGCCAGCAGCGTAGAGAGGGGGCGGCGGATCTCCTACGAGCAGTACGTC. It is translated as CASSVERGRRISYEQYV.

A note on this clone: A read error may account for a junction end that differs from germline. CDR3 nucleotide sequence: TGTGCTAGCAGCGGCCCCGGCGGGGGAGGGGTAGAGACCCAGTACTTC. This sequence encodes CASSGPGGGGVETQYF. The J gene is TRBJ2-5, the V gene TRBV7-7, with 7 bases matching TRBD2. Germline V gene data show CDR1 as SSHAT and CDR2 as FNYEAQ (reference sequence). The CDR3 extends over 16 amino acids.

This chain uses TRBV9 with TRBJ1-2; 7 bases are a match to TRBD1. J was trimmed by 8 bases and V by 4 bases; bases with no gene match: 20. CDR1 and CDR2 from the germline V gene are SGDLS and YYNGEE. The CDR3 is 17 amino acids. The CDR3 loop reads CASSLRDSPPSFYGYTF. CDR3 nucleotide sequence: TGTGCCAGCAGCCTCCGGGACAGTCCTCCCTCCTTCTACGGCTACACCTTC.

The count of this clone is one. This chain joins TRBV6-5 and TRBJ1-2, with 9 bases aligning to TRBD1. This CDR3 is built from 14 residues. Germline-derived CDR1 and CDR2 are MNHEY and SVGAGI. V gave up 4 bases and J gave up 5 bases; unmatched junction bases: 5. The CDR3, as DNA: TGTGCCAGCAGTTTCCTCGACAGGGGGTATGGCTACACCTTC. Amino acids: CASSFLDRGYGYTF.

This chain connects TRBV2 to TRBJ2-6, with no clear D. In germline, CDR1 is SNHLY, CDR2 FYNNEI. V was clipped by 2 bases and J by 3 bases, with 5 bases between them. CDR3 length: 14 amino acids. The CDR3 protein is CASSERVGANVLTF. CDR3 sequence (DNA): TGTGCCAGCAGTGAACGGGTTGGGGCCAACGTCCTGACTTTC.

The chain employs TRBV19 and TRBJ1-1; D unresolved. CDR3 size: 14 residues. V lost 7 bases, J lost 1 base, and 13 bases lay in between. Germline CDR1 LNHDA, CDR2 SQIVND (reference sequence). The CDR3 nucleotides are TGTGCCAGTAAGACTGAAACAAGGAACACTGAAGCTTTCTTT. It specifies CASKTETRNTEAFF.

The J gene is TRBJ1-2, the V gene TRBV5-1, with a weak D call TRBD1 (5 bases). Germline CDR1 SGHRS, CDR2 YFSETQ. This CDR3 contains 13 residues. V shed 2 bases and J shed 6 bases, with 11 bases lying between them. CDR3 loop: CASSFTGTDGYTF. CDR3 bases: TGCGCCAGCAGCTTCACCGGGACTGATGGCTACACCTTC.

The chain uses TRBV6-5 and TRBJ2-1; D uncertain. The CDR3 extends over 12 amino acids. With 4 bases removed from V and 12 bases from J, the gap between germline ends came to 13 bases. Germline CDR1 reads MNHEY; CDR2 reads SVGAGI. Written as DNA, the CDR3 is TGTGCCAGCAGTTCCGCAGGAACCGGGCAGTTCTTC. Amino acids: CASSSAGTGQFF.

V is TRBV19 and J is TRBJ2-6; maybe TRBD1 (6 bases). The CDR3 runs to 15 residues. V lost 3 bases and J 4 bases, leaving 10 bases between the germline ends. CDR1 and CDR2 from the germline V gene are LNHDA and SQIVND (reference sequence). CDR3 residues: CASSMPGAGANVLTF. CDR3 nucleotides: TGTGCCAGTAGTATGCCAGGGGCCGGGGCCAACGTCCTGACTTTC.

This chain uses TRBV18 with TRBJ1-3; D might be TRBD1 (6 bases). The CDR3 sequence is 16 residues long. The V end was cut by 1 base, the J end by 2 bases, with 12 bases between. CDR1 KGHSH and CDR2 LQKENI come from the germline V gene. CDR3 DNA: TGTGCCAGCTCACCACTTGATCAGGGGACTGGAAACACCATATATTTT. Its translation is CASSPLDQGTGNTIYF.